The 28 T cell receptor beta chains listed next were all sequenced from one sample in a study of blood T cell repertoires in COVID-19. Sequenced by immunoSEQ multiplex PCR; TCRdb stores in-frame clones only, minus some. Found here are about 110,000 clones, about 85% of them singletons; the top ten hold 1.1% to 1.5%. Sequencing used peripheral blood. The receptors were sampled from a man aged 35-49 years with acute or convalescent COVID-19.

This clone has only one observation. The chain combines TRBV7-2 with TRBJ2-7, with D possibly TRBD2 on 5 matching bases. V lost 5 bases and J 4 bases, leaving 12 bases between the germline ends. Per the germline V gene, CDR1 is SGHTA and CDR2 is FQGNSA. The CDR3 consists of 13 residues. The chain's CDR3 is CASSLSLAYEQYF. The CDR3, as DNA: TGTGCCAGCAGCCTCAGTTTAGCGTACGAGCAGTACTTC.

V is TRBV19 and J is TRBJ2-2, with 13 bases aligning to TRBD2. V was clipped by 1 base and J by 4 bases; unmatched bases: 0. Germline V CDR1 and CDR2: LNHDA, SQIVND (reference sequence). The CDR3 is 16 amino acids. In DNA form, the CDR3 reads TGTGCCAGTAGTATAGGACTAGCGGGAGGCACCGGGGAGCTGTTTTTT. Protein product: CASSIGLAGGTGELFF.

V usage is TRBV18 and J usage is TRBJ1-1; D remains unclear. Germline V gene lookup returns CDR1 KGHSH and CDR2 LQKENI. Deletions cut 3 bases from V and 7 bases from J, with 12 bases between. The CDR3 totals 13 residues. The CDR3 DNA reads as TGTGCCAGCTCACCCAGCGTAACCCTTGAAGCTTTCTTT. It is translated as CASSPSVTLEAFF.

The V gene is TRBV7-2, the J gene TRBJ2-5, with 7 bases fitting TRBD1. The germline gives CDR1 SGHTA, CDR2 FQGNSA. The CDR3 length is 13 residues. Unmatched junction bases numbered 0, after V lost 1 base and J lost 4 bases. The CDR3 sequence is CASSLGTGETQYF. CDR3 coding DNA: TGTGCCAGCAGCTTAGGGACAGGAGAGACCCAGTACTTC.

The chain combines TRBV19 with TRBJ2-3, with 8 bases that match TRBD2. CDR1 and CDR2 (germline): LNHDA, SQIVND (reference sequence). The V gene end was trimmed by 5 bases and the J gene end by 2 bases; junction bases not matched to a gene: 9. This CDR3 is built from 16 residues. The chain's CDR3 is CASSPSGGAYTDTQYF. For the CDR3, the DNA is TGTGCCAGTAGTCCAAGCGGGGGCGCCTACACAGATACGCAGTATTTT.

This sequence joins TRBV5-5 and TRBJ1-2, with 7 bases lining up with TRBD1. After removal of 2 bases from V and 6 bases from J, the junction contained 10 bases not matched to a gene. The CDR3 has 15 amino acids. Germline CDR1 is SGHKS and CDR2 is YYEKEE (reference sequence). CDR3 DNA sequence: TGTGCCAGCAGCTTAGGGCGACAGGGCACTAATGGCTACACCTTC. This gives the protein CASSLGRQGTNGYTF.

V and J are TRBV3-1 (or the pseudogene TRBV3-2) and TRBJ1-5; tentatively, D is TRBD1 (6 bases). Trimming pared 4 bases from V and 9 bases from J, leaving 22 bases between. The germline gives CDR1 LGHDT, CDR2 YNNKEL (reference sequence). The CDR3 sequence is 16 residues long. CDR3 DNA sequence: TGTGCCAGCAGCCCCCTATATGGACAGATTTTAGGGCCCCAGCATTTT. Its protein is CASSPLYGQILGPQHF.

V and J are TRBV3-1 (or the pseudogene TRBV3-2) and TRBJ1-4; D ambiguous. Looked up from germline, CDR1 is LGHDT and CDR2 is YNNKEL (reference sequence). The CDR3 is 15 amino acids. The V end was cut by 2 bases, the J end by 8 bases, with 15 bases between. Here the CDR3 DNA reads TGTGCCAGCAGCCAACTTTTAGGCAACAGCGAAAAACTGTTTTTT. Translation: CASSQLLGNSEKLFF.

This clone appeared a single time. The V and J genes are TRBV7-2 and TRBJ2-1, with D perhaps TRBD2 (5 bases). The V gene's germline CDR1 is SGHTA and CDR2 FQGNSA. V lost 8 bases to trimming and J lost 3 bases, with 5 bases between them. The CDR3 runs 11 residues. The CDR3 here is CASEGYNEQFF. The CDR3 bases are TGTGCCAGCGAGGGCTACAATGAGCAGTTCTTC.

The chain joins TRBV11-2 to TRBJ2-7; 9 nucleotides line up with TRBD1. CDR3 length: 16 amino acids. V shed 5 bases, J shed 3 bases, and the junction held 11 bases outside the gene matches. Germline-derived CDR1 and CDR2 are SGHAT and FQNNGV. DNA for the CDR3: TGTGCCAGCAGCCACTACCGACAGGGGGGAATCTACGAGCAGTACTTC. Translated, it gives CASSHYRQGGIYEQYF.

This clone has only a few counts. V and J are TRBV2 and TRBJ2-2; a possible D gene is TRBD2 (6 bases). From germline, CDR1 is SNHLY and CDR2 FYNNEI. V lost 4 bases and J 7 bases, leaving 10 bases between the germline ends. CDR3 length equals 13 residues. The CDR3 DNA follows: TGTGCCAGCAGTGTCGGGAGAAGCGGGGAGCTGTTTTTT. Amino acids: CASSVGRSGELFF.

The rearrangement uses TRBV6-5 and TRBJ2-1, with unresolved D. The V gene's germline CDR1 is MNHEY and CDR2 SVGAGI. V was clipped by 8 bases and J by 5 bases, with 10 bases between them. CDR3 length equals 12 residues. The CDR3 loop is CASRRLDNEQFF. Written as DNA, the CDR3 is TGTGCCAGCCGGCGACTCGACAATGAGCAGTTCTTC.

The rearrangement joins TRBV10-1 to TRBJ2-7, with 11 nucleotides matching TRBD2. Per germline, CDR1 WNHNN and CDR2 SYGVQD (reference sequence). V shed 6 bases, J shed 7 bases, and the junction held 8 bases outside the gene matches. The CDR3 loop spans 14 amino acids. CDR3 sequence: CASSELAGAKEQYF. For the CDR3, the DNA is TGCGCCAGCAGCGAACTAGCGGGAGCGAAGGAGCAGTACTTC.

This rearrangement joins TRBV28 to TRBJ2-1; perhaps TRBD1 as D (5 bases). CDR1 is MDHEN, CDR2 SYDVKM, per germline. Trimming removed 2 bases at V and 8 bases at J, with 13 bases between. The CDR3 contains 14 residues. The DNA of the CDR3 is TGTGCCAGCAGTTTAAACCGGCCCAGGGATGAGCAGTTCTTC. Residues: CASSLNRPRDEQFF.

The V call is TRBV5-1, the J call TRBJ2-3, with D possibly matching TRBD1 (6 bases). In germline, CDR1 is SGHRS, CDR2 YFSETQ. The CDR3 totals 16 residues. V lost 2 bases, J lost 0 bases, and 13 bases lay in between. CDR3 coding DNA: TGCGCCAGCAGCTTATGGCTGGGGGCCAGCACAGATACGCAGTATTTT. This sequence encodes CASSLWLGASTDTQYF.

This clone turned up a few times. The chain links TRBV4-1 to TRBJ2-7; D perhaps matches TRBD2 (5 bases). With 1 base removed from V and 6 bases from J, the gap between germline ends came to 28 bases. The germline CDR1 and CDR2 sequences are MGHRA and YSYEKL. The CDR3 is made up of 19 amino acids. The DNA of the CDR3 is TGCGCCAGCAGCCAAGGACCTCTAAGGAGGAGGACTCCCAGCCCCGAGCAGTACTTC. It translates to CASSQGPLRRRTPSPEQYF.

The chain carries TRBV2 and TRBJ2-7, with unresolved D. Between the trimmed V and J ends, which lost 6 bases and 3 bases, there was a span of 9 bases. CDR3 length: 12 residues. Germline V lookup: CDR1 SNHLY, CDR2 FYNNEI. CDR3 DNA: TGTGCCAGCAGCACTATGGACTACGAGCAGTACTTC. Amino acids: CASSTMDYEQYF.

The chain links TRBV10-2 to TRBJ2-1; 16 nucleotides match TRBD2. The CDR3 is 15 amino acids. The germline CDR1 and CDR2 sequences are WSHSY and SAAADI. The trim removed 8 bases at V and 6 bases at J, leaving 4 bases unmatched. Written as DNA, the CDR3 is TGCGCCAGCGCAGGGACTAGCGGGAGGGCCAATGAGCAGTTCTTC. Its translation: CASAGTSGRANEQFF.

V usage is TRBV18 and J usage is TRBJ2-7, with 7 bases aligning to TRBD1. V trimming: 3 bases; J trimming: 6 bases; junction bases outside the gene matches: 8. From germline, CDR1 is KGHSH and CDR2 LQKENI. This CDR3 is built from 14 residues. The CDR3 reads CASSPNRGRGEQYF. In DNA, the CDR3 is TGTGCCAGCTCACCGAACAGGGGCCGCGGCGAGCAGTACTTC.

This rearrangement joins TRBV23-1 to TRBJ2-1, with a tentative D call TRBD1 (6 bases). TRBV23-1 is flagged as an ORF with uncertain function. The CDR3 covers 15 residues. V lost 6 bases to trimming and J lost 1 base, with 13 bases between them. CDR3 region: CASSRDIGSYNEQFF. CDR3 in DNA: TGCGCCAGCAGCCGGGACATTGGTTCCTACAATGAGCAGTTCTTC.

V gene TRBV7-2 combines with J gene TRBJ1-1; 7 nucleotides line up with TRBD1. Germline V gives CDR1 SGHTA, CDR2 FQGNSA. The CDR3 has 15 amino acids. Trimming cost V 5 bases and J 0 bases; bases outside gene matches: 6. This CDR3 reads CASSDFQGVNTEAFF. The CDR3 nucleotides are TGTGCCAGCAGCGACTTTCAGGGGGTGAACACTGAAGCTTTCTTT.

For this clone: The junction does not match germline at one end; this may be a read error. The chain links TRBV7-7 to TRBJ2-7; 10 bases fit TRBD1. The germline V gene encodes CDR1 SSHAT and CDR2 FNYEAQ (reference sequence). This CDR3 spans 15 amino acids. Here the CDR3 reads CASSTGQGVSDEQYF. In DNA, the CDR3 is TGTGCTAGCAGCACCGGACAGGGGGTCAGTGACGAGCAGTACTTC.

The rearrangement joins TRBV19 to TRBJ1-5; no definite D call. Germline values: CDR1 LNHDA, CDR2 SQIVND (reference sequence). This CDR3 has 14 amino acids. Trimming pared 9 bases from V and 1 base from J, leaving 13 bases between. The CDR3 DNA reads TGTGCCAGCGAAGACACCAGCAGCAATCAGCCCCAGCATTTT. The encoded protein is CASEDTSSNQPQHF.

The V gene is TRBV30, the J gene TRBJ2-2; D might be TRBD1 (6 bases). The germline CDR1 and CDR2 sequences are GTSNPN and SVGIG (reference sequence). The CDR3 runs to 15 residues. Trimming removed 1 base from V and 0 bases from J, with 9 bases in between. DNA for the CDR3: TGTGCCTGGAGTGCCGGGACACCGAACACCGGGGAGCTGTTTTTT. It specifies CAWSAGTPNTGELFF.

This chain joins TRBV29-1 and TRBJ1-1; D unresolved. The CDR3 contains 13 residues. With 1 base removed from V and 1 base from J, the gap between germline ends came to 7 bases. The germline gives CDR1 SQVTM, CDR2 ANQGSEA. This CDR3 is CSVEVVRNTEAFF. In DNA, the CDR3 is TGCAGCGTTGAAGTTGTTCGGAACACTGAAGCTTTCTTT.

V gene TRBV5-6 combines with J gene TRBJ2-7; 13 bases fit TRBD2. In germline, CDR1 is SGHDT, CDR2 YYEEEE. With V trimmed by 4 bases and J by 4 bases, 5 bases remained unmatched. The CDR3 contains 15 residues. The CDR3 sequence: CASSRRTSGRYEQYF. As DNA, the CDR3 is TGTGCCAGCAGCCGTCGGACTAGCGGGAGATACGAGCAGTACTTC.

The V gene is TRBV6-6, the J gene TRBJ1-1; D unclear. Germline assignment: CDR1 MNHNY and CDR2 SVGAGI (reference sequence). The CDR3 length is 13 residues. Trimming took 2 bases from V and 1 from J, leaving 5 bases between them. The CDR3 coding sequence is TGTGCCAGCAGTTACGGAGGGAACACTGAAGCTTTCTTT. It codes for CASSYGGNTEAFF.

This clone was seen a handful of times. This rearrangement joins TRBV7-9 to TRBJ1-1; 7 bases align to TRBD1. Germline CDR1 is SEHNR and CDR2 is FQNEAQ (reference sequence). Trimming at V came to 3 bases and at J to 1 base, leaving 5 bases not matched to a gene. The CDR3 is made up of 15 amino acids. CDR3: CASSFRGMENTEAFF. In DNA, the CDR3 is TGTGCCAGCAGCTTCAGGGGGATGGAGAACACTGAAGCTTTCTTT.